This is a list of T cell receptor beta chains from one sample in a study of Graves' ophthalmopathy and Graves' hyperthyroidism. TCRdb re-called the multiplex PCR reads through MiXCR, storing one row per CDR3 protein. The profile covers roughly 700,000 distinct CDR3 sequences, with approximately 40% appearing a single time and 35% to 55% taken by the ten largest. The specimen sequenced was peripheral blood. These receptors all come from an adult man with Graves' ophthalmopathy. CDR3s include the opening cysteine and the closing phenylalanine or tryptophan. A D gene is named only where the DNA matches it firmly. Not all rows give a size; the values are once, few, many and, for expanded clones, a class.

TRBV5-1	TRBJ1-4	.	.	CASSLSGGVYEKLFF	TGCGCCAGCAGCTTGTCGGGGGGCGTGTACGAAAAACTGTTTTTT
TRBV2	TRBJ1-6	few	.	CASSGQGRSPLHF	TGTGCCAGCAGTGGGCAGGGACGGTCACCCCTCCACTTT
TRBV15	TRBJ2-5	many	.	CATSRDRRVGKTQYF	TGTGCCACCAGCAGAGATCGCAGGGTAGGGAAGACCCAGTACTTC
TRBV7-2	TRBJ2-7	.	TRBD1	CASSPLDRDAYEQYF	TGTGCCAGCAGCCCCCTGGACAGGGATGCCTACGAGCAGTACTTC
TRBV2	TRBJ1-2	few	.	CASSTEGISYGYTF	TGTGCCAGCTCAACAGAGGGGATTAGCTATGGCTACACCTTC
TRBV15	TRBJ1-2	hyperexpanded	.	CATSRGTAYGYTF	TGTGCCACCAGCAGAGGGACAGCCTATGGCTACACCTTC
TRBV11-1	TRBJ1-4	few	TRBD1	CASSQWTGTEKLFF	TGCGCCAGCAGCCAATGGACAGGGACTGAAAAACTGTTTTTT
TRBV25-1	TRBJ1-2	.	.	CASSPDTANCGYTF	TGTGCCAGCAGCCCGGACACAGCTAACTGTGGCTACACCTTC
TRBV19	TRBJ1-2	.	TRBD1	CASSIPGQTNYGYTF	TGTGCCAGTAGTATACCGGGACAGACTAACTATGGCTACACCTTC
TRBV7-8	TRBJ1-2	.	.	CASSLEGDHYGYTF	TGTGCCAGCAGCTTAGAAGGGGACCACTATGGCTACACCTTC
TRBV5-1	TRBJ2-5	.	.	CASRSGRQGWYQETQYF	TGCGCCAGCAGATCGGGCCGCCAGGGGTGGTACCAAGAGACCCAGTACTTC
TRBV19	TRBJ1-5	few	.	CASSIANSNQPQHF	TGTGCCAGTAGTATAGCAAATAGCAATCAGCCCCAGCATTTT
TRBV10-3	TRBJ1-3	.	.	CAIRGTASSGNTIYF	TGTGCCATCAGGGGGACGGCGAGCTCTGGAAACACCATATATTTT
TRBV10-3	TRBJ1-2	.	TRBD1	CAIRGTGAGYGYTF	TGTGCCATCAGAGGGACAGGGGCCGGGTATGGCTACACCTTC
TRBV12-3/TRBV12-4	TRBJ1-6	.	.	CASSPRDLRTNSPLHF	TGTGCCAGCAGTCCCAGGGACCTCCGCACGAATTCACCCCTCCACTTT
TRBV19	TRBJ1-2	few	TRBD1	CASSMQGATNYGYTF	TGTGCCAGTAGTATGCAGGGGGCAACTAACTATGGCTACACCTTC
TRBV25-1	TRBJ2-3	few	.	CASSEFRGVSTDTQYF	TGTGCCAGCAGTGAATTCAGGGGGGTCAGTACAGATACGCAGTATTTT
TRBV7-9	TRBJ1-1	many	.	CASSWKYTEAFF	TGTGCCAGCAGCTGGAAATACACTGAAGCTTTCTTT
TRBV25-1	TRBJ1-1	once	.	CASSPDNTEAFF	TGTGCCAGCAGTCCAGACAACACTGAAGCTTTCTTT
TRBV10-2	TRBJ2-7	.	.	CASIGNGGRYEQYF	TGCGCCAGCATTGGTAATGGGGGTCGCTACGAGCAGTACTTC
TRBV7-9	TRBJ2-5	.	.	CASSKFSGNFEETQYF	TGTGCCAGCAGCAAATTTAGCGGAAACTTCGAGGAGACCCAGTACTTC
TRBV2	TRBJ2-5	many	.	CASNSQLSGTAGYF	TGTGCCAGCAATTCACAACTTTCGGGCACTGCCGGGTACTTC
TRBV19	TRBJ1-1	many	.	CASSTQTENTEAFF	TGTGCCAGTAGCACCCAGACAGAAAACACTGAAGCTTTCTTT
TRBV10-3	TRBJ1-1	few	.	CASNHGENTEAFF	TGTGCCAGCAACCATGGCGAGAACACTGAAGCTTTCTTT
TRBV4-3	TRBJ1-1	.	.	CAGSLGTEAFF	TGCGCCGGCAGCCTAGGTACTGAAGCTTTCTTT
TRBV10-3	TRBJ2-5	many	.	CAISESGGEETQYF	TGTGCCATCAGTGAGTCAGGGGGAGAAGAGACCCAGTACTTC
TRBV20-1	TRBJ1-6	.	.	CSARVWSGTVGSPLHF	TGCAGTGCTAGAGTTTGGTCCGGGACCGTGGGTTCACCCCTCCACTTT
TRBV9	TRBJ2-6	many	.	CASSPTRSSGANVLTF	TGTGCCAGCAGCCCGACCCGGTCTTCTGGGGCCAACGTCCTGACTTTC
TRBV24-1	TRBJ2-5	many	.	CATSVGGGGETQYF	TGTGCCACCAGTGTCGGGGGAGGAGGAGAGACCCAGTACTTC